Shown below are 10 T cell receptor beta chains from a single sample sequenced in a study of T cell responses to AZD1222 COVID-19 vaccine. Some clones are missing from TCRdb's copy, which holds only in-frame ones; the method was immunoSEQ multiplex PCR. The sample has some 99,000 clones; about 87% are singletons. The sequencing used peripheral blood, collected 28 days after the second AZD1222 dose. The receptors come from an adult who received the AZD1222 COVID-19 vaccine.

The chain links TRBV6-5 to TRBJ1-5; D perhaps matches TRBD1 (5 bases). The CDR3 is 14 residues long. The V and J ends lost 7 bases and 0 bases respectively, with 10 bases between them. CDR1 is MNHEY, CDR2 SVGAGI, per germline. The CDR3 region has the DNA TGTGCCAGCAAGGCAGGGTATAGCAATCAGCCCCAGCATTTT. Amino acids: CASKAGYSNQPQHF.

The rearrangement links TRBV12-3 or TRBV12-4 to TRBJ2-5; D unclear. The length of the CDR3 is 11 residues. Trimming removed 3 bases at V and 1 base at J, with 0 bases between. Here the CDR3 reads CASSFQETQYF. Written as DNA, the CDR3 is TGTGCCAGCAGTTTCCAAGAGACCCAGTACTTC.

The J gene is TRBJ2-6, the V gene TRBV5-4; 7 bases fit TRBD2. CDR1 is SGHNT and CDR2 is YYREEE in the germline V gene (reference sequence). The CDR3 consists of 16 residues. The J segment lost 0 bases and the V segment lost 0 bases, leaving 0 bases of the junction unmatched. The CDR3: CASSLGGSSGANVLTF. For the CDR3, the DNA is TGTGCCAGCAGCTTGGGCGGGAGCTCTGGGGCCAACGTCCTGACTTTC.

The chain uses TRBV7-6 and TRBJ2-5, with D possibly called TRBD1 or TRBD2 (5 bases each). The CDR3 runs to 14 residues. V lost 1 base, J lost 5 bases, and 11 bases lay in between. Germline loops: CDR1 SGHVS, CDR2 FNYEAQ. The CDR3 DNA is TGTGCCAGCAGCTTAGTCGACGGGACGGAGACCCAGTACTTC. Translating it yields CASSLVDGTETQYF.

The rearrangement links TRBV5-5 to TRBJ1-2, with a possible D match to TRBD1 (5 bases). The CDR3 is made up of 18 amino acids. Germline CDR1 reads SGHKS; CDR2 reads YYEKEE (reference sequence). V lost 2 bases to trimming and J lost 2 bases, with 22 bases between them. The DNA of the CDR3 is TGTGCCAGCAGCTTTCGTTCTGCCGGGGGAGCCGCCAACTATGGCTACACCTTC. This sequence encodes CASSFRSAGGAANYGYTF.

The V gene is TRBV6-1, the J gene TRBJ1-4; D remains unclear. This CDR3 has 14 residues. Deletions cut 3 bases from V and 2 bases from J, with 7 bases between. CDR1 is MNHNS and CDR2 is SASEGT in the germline V gene. The CDR3 DNA sequence: TGTGCCAGCAGTGACGGCGGGACTAATGAAAAACTGTTTTTT. Amino acids: CASSDGGTNEKLFF.

This chain links TRBV6-5 with TRBJ1-2, with a weak D call TRBD1 (5 bases). The CDR3 extends over 14 amino acids. CDR1 MNHEY and CDR2 SVGAGI come from the germline V gene. V shed 7 bases and J shed 13 bases, with 25 bases lying between them. CDR3 nucleotide sequence: TGTGCCAGCAACCCGACGGGGGGTATGATGAGAGTCACCTTC. It encodes CASNPTGGMMRVTF.

This chain uses TRBV11-2 with TRBJ2-1; 13 bases are a match to TRBD2. Germline CDR1 SGHAT, CDR2 FQNNGV. The trim removed 4 bases at V and 10 bases at J, leaving 7 bases unmatched. This CDR3 has 15 amino acids. CDR3 amino acids: CASSSGLAGEREQFF. Here the CDR3 DNA reads TGTGCCAGCAGCTCCGGACTAGCGGGGGAGCGGGAGCAGTTCTTC. Combining the CDR3 with reference TRBV11-2 and TRBJ2-1 gives the whole variable domain EAGVAQSPRYKIIEKRQSVAFWCNPISGHATLYWYQQILGQGPKLLIQFQNNGVVDDSQLPKDRFSAERLKGVDSTLKIQPAKLEDSAVYLCASSSGLAGEREQFFGPGTRLTVL.

The chain links TRBV30 to TRBJ1-3, with D perhaps TRBD1 (6 bases). Germline V gene lookup returns CDR1 GTSNPN and CDR2 SVGIG (reference sequence). Trimming shortened V by 3 bases and J by 3 bases, and 9 bases separated the two germline ends. This CDR3 is 13 amino acids long. CDR3 coding DNA: TGTGCCTGGAGCGAGACAGGTGGAAACACCATATATTTT. This gives the protein CAWSETGGNTIYF.

This rearrangement joins TRBV7-9 to TRBJ2-1, with 12 bases that match TRBD2. Germline CDR1 SEHNR, CDR2 FQNEAQ (reference sequence). The CDR3 sequence is 17 residues long. J gave up 10 bases and V 7 bases, and 17 bases lay outside the gene matches. The CDR3 DNA sequence: TGTGCCAGCACCCACCTGGGCGGACTAGCGGGATATCAGGAGCAGTTCTTC. As protein: CASTHLGGLAGYQEQFF.